The 17 T cell receptor beta chains given below trace back to one sample, sequenced in a study of T-cell reconstitution after alpha-beta-depleted transplantation in children. Library preparation (for TCRbeta) was performed with unique molecular identifiers. TCRdb redid the calling of the PCR reads with MiXCR, one entry per CDR3 protein. The data contain 500,000 or so distinct CDR3 sequences, 9.5% to 12% of them seen just once; the ten biggest clones take up approximately 15%. This material consisted of PBMCs, mostly from graft donor cells, taken 180 days after TCRalphabeta/CD19-depleted stem cell transplant. The receptor set was obtained from a female patient under 10 years old who had a stem cell transplant for aplastic anemia, so the T cells may come from the graft donor.

CDR3 protein: CASSLMGGFQETQYF. DNA for the CDR3: TGTGCCAGCAGCTTAATGGGCGGGTTTCAAGAGACCCAGTACTTC. The chain combines TRBV7-3 with TRBJ2-5; tentative D call: TRBD2 (5 bases). V dropped 1 base and J dropped 2 bases, with 11 bases sitting between them. The CDR3 loop spans 15 amino acids. In germline, CDR1 is SGHTA, CDR2 FQGTGA.

This clonotype was recorded many times. The chain carries TRBV12-3 or TRBV12-4 and TRBJ2-7; TRBD2 matches at 11 bases. Trimming took 5 bases from V and 4 from J; bases not matched to a gene: 4. This CDR3 contains 14 residues. CDR3 DNA: TGTGCCAGCAGTCCTCTAGCGGGAGGATACGAGCAGTACTTC. Translating it yields CASSPLAGGYEQYF.

This clonotype has just a few counts. This chain uses TRBV27 with TRBJ2-7; D perhaps matches TRBD2 (5 bases). Germline V gives CDR1 MNHEY, CDR2 SMNVEV (reference sequence). This CDR3 comprises 10 residues. The V end was cut by 3 bases, the J end by 11 bases, with 8 bases between. CDR3 sequence: CASSLHGKYV. In DNA form, the CDR3 reads TGTGCCAGCAGTTTGCACGGGAAGTACGTC.

The chain uses TRBV21-1 and TRBJ2-1; TRBD1 was called by the table and not checked on the DNA. TRBV21-1 is deemed a pseudogene. CDR3 length: 16 residues. In nucleotides, the CDR3 is TGTGCCAGCAGCAAAGTTCCACAGGGAGGTTCGTTTGAGCAGTTCTTC. Translating it yields CASSKVPQGGSFEQFF.

This clonotype occurred a few times. The genes are TRBV5-1 and TRBJ1-2; perhaps TRBD1 as D (6 bases). V was cut by 4 bases and J by 2 bases, with 15 bases left in between. The germline gives CDR1 SGHRS, CDR2 YFSETQ. The CDR3 consists of 15 residues. The CDR3 bases are TGCGCCAGCAGCATAAACAGGGAGAGGAACTATGGCTACACCTTC. It codes for CASSINRERNYGYTF.

A few counts support this clonotype. The V and J genes are TRBV12-3 or TRBV12-4 and TRBJ2-1; TRBD1 matches at 9 bases. J lost 5 bases, V lost 5 bases, and 4 bases had no gene match. The CDR3 is made up of 14 amino acids. CDR3 loop: CASSLTGGNNEQFF. The CDR3 nucleotides read TGTGCCAGCAGTCTGACAGGGGGAAACAATGAGCAGTTCTTC.

In this sample, this clonotype turned up a few times. V gene TRBV20-1 combines with J gene TRBJ2-7; 8 bases are a match to TRBD2. The CDR3 is 14 amino acids. The J segment lost 5 bases and the V segment lost 3 bases, leaving 9 bases of the junction unmatched. CDR1 is DFQATT, CDR2 SNEGSKA, per germline (reference sequence). Here the CDR3 reads CSASSSGSFHEQYV. Here the CDR3 DNA reads TGCAGTGCTAGCTCCAGCGGGAGTTTTCACGAGCAGTACGTC.

This chain joins TRBV7-2 and TRBJ1-6; D is undetermined. CDR1 and CDR2 (germline): SGHTA, FQGNSA. CDR3 size: 13 residues. The germline V and J ends were trimmed by 7 bases and 13 bases, with 17 bases remaining between them. The CDR3 spells CASNLLSASPLHF. The CDR3 nucleotides read TGTGCCAGCAACCTCTTATCAGCCTCGCCCCTCCACTTT.

The V and J genes are TRBV13 and TRBJ2-2; the match to TRBD1 covers 8 bases. This CDR3 contains 17 residues. The ends lost 4 bases at V and 2 bases at J; junction bases unmatched: 9. Germline CDR1 reads PRHDT; CDR2 reads FYEKMQ (reference sequence). CDR3 bases: TGTGCCAGCAGCTCCACCTGGACAGGGATAAACACCGGGGAGCTGTTTTTT. Protein: CASSSTWTGINTGELFF.

The sample holds a few counts of this clonotype. V usage is TRBV12-3 or TRBV12-4 and J usage is TRBJ2-7; 8 bases are a match to TRBD2. Trimming at V came to 6 bases and at J to 0 bases, leaving 10 bases not matched to a gene. This CDR3 has 16 amino acids. CDR3 region: CASSSTGSGSSYEQYV. The CDR3, as DNA: TGTGCCAGCAGCTCGACCGGGAGCGGGAGCTCCTACGAGCAGTACGTC.

There are many counts of this clonotype. The CDR3 bases are TGTGCCAGCAGTTCCCCCTTTCAGCCCCAGCATTTT. It encodes CASSSPFQPQHF. V gene TRBV6-5 combines with J gene TRBJ1-5; no definite D call. CDR3 size: 12 residues. The V end lost 4 bases, the J end lost 6 bases, and 7 bases lay between the germline ends. CDR1 MNHEY and CDR2 SVGAGI come from the germline V gene.

The chain carries TRBV28 and TRBJ2-5; D perhaps matches TRBD2 (5 bases). In germline, CDR1 is MDHEN, CDR2 SYDVKM. Trimming shortened V by 4 bases and J by 7 bases, and 16 bases separated the two germline ends. The length of the CDR3 is 14 residues. The CDR3 region is CASSYPGPRGTQYF. The CDR3 region has the DNA TGTGCCAGCAGTTACCCCGGGCCCCGGGGGACCCAGTACTTC.

V usage is TRBV19 and J usage is TRBJ1-2; D is perhaps TRBD1 (5 bases). V was clipped by 3 bases and J by 3 bases, with 11 bases between them. The germline gives CDR1 LNHDA, CDR2 SQIVND (reference sequence). CDR3 size: 14 residues. The CDR3 spells CASSIAGGYYGYTF. The DNA of the CDR3 is TGTGCCAGTAGTATCGCCGGGGGTTACTATGGCTACACCTTC.

This clonotype was observed a handful of times. V usage is TRBV9 and J usage is TRBJ2-3, with 8 bases matching TRBD2. The germline V gene encodes CDR1 SGDLS and CDR2 YYNGEE. CDR3 size: 14 residues. J lost 6 bases, V lost 2 bases, and 5 bases had no gene match. DNA of the CDR3: TGTGCCAGCAGCGTCGGCGGGAGGTTGGATACGCAGTATTTT. It yields the protein CASSVGGRLDTQYF.

This clonotype was found a few times. The gene calls are TRBV6-5 and TRBJ1-4; TRBD1 agrees at 10 bases. The V gene end was trimmed by 2 bases and the J gene end by 0 bases; junction bases not matched to a gene: 3. Germline CDR1 reads MNHEY; CDR2 reads SVGAGI. This CDR3 is 17 amino acids long. CDR3 protein: CASSYRTGGSTNEKLFF. For the CDR3, the DNA is TGTGCCAGCAGTTACCGGACAGGGGGATCAACTAATGAAAAACTGTTTTTT.

This clonotype was seen repeatedly, ten times or more. The chain combines TRBV29-1 with TRBJ1-6; a possible D gene is TRBD1 (5 bases). V was trimmed by 4 bases and J by 6 bases, leaving 10 bases between them. From germline, CDR1 is SQVTM and CDR2 ANQGSEA. This CDR3 is 13 amino acids long. CDR3 sequence reads: CSVAGTANSPLHF. In nucleotides, the CDR3 is TGCAGCGTTGCCGGGACCGCTAATTCACCCCTCCACTTT.

The sample holds a few counts of this clonotype. One end of the junction is discordant with germline, which a read error may explain. The rearrangement links TRBV7-9 to TRBJ2-6; D is possibly TRBD2 (5 bases). The CDR3 consists of 11 residues. Germline V gives CDR1 SEHNR, CDR2 FQNEAQ (reference sequence). The CDR3, as DNA: TGTGCCAGCAGCTTAGAGAGGGCGCAGTCTTTC. Its translation: CASSLERAQSF.